The rows below give T cell receptor beta chains drawn from one sample of a study of read filtering for tumor transcriptome and immune sequencing. TCRdb re-derived calls from the reads in MiXCR, one entry per CDR3 protein. The table lists roughly 56,000 distinct CDR3 sequences, nearly 20% of them singletons. Sequenced input: a population of CD138-negative cells sorted from bone marrow. The receptors come from a donor at least 40 years old with multiple myeloma. Both conserved end residues are part of each CDR3. Fields, in order: J gene, D gene, V gene, clone size, CDR3 protein, CDR3 DNA. D genes are given only for firm matches. Only some rows state a clone size, as once, few, many or a class for expanded clones.

>TRBJ2-1|.|TRBV20-1|many
CSARDPRGSDSYNEQFF
TGCAGTGCTAGAGATCCACGAGGTAGCGACTCCTACAATGAGCAGTTCTTC
>TRBJ2-2|.|TRBV5-6|many
CASSFRGTGELFF
TGTGCCAGCAGCTTCAGGGGCACCGGGGAGCTGTTTTTT
>TRBJ2-1|.|TRBV3-1|many
CASSQGTTYEQFF
TGTGCCAGCAGCCAAGGGACAACCTATGAGCAGTTCTTC
>TRBJ1-5|.|TRBV28|many
CASSHEKAGNQPQHF
TGTGCCAGCAGCCACGAGAAGGCAGGCAATCAGCCCCAGCATTTT
>TRBJ1-3|.|TRBV5-6|.
CASSIWGYGNTIYF
TGTGCCAGCAGCATCTGGGGGTATGGAAACACCATATATTTT
>TRBJ1-2|.|TRBV20-1|many
CSAREFGGGANYGYTF
TGCAGTGCTAGAGAATTTGGAGGGGGAGCTAACTATGGCTACACCTTC
>TRBJ2-7|.|TRBV7-6|many
CASSLRDLTGEQYF
TGTGCCAGCAGCTTAAGGGACCTAACTGGCGAGCAGTACTTC
>TRBJ2-2|.|TRBV3-1|many
CASSREQAYTGELFF
TGTGCCAGCAGCCGGGAGCAGGCCTACACCGGGGAGCTGTTTTTT
>TRBJ1-2|TRBD1|TRBV28|many
CASSYPTGNYGYTF
TGTGCCAGCAGTTACCCGACAGGGAACTATGGCTACACCTTC
>TRBJ1-1|TRBD1|TRBV29-1|.
CSAVPTGDHTEAFF
TGCAGCGCCGTCCCGACAGGGGATCACACTGAAGCTTTCTTT
>TRBJ2-7|TRBD1|TRBV29-1|many
CSVARTGGMLARSYEQYF
TGCAGCGTCGCGAGGACAGGGGGCATGCTAGCGCGTTCCTACGAGCAGTACTTC
>TRBJ1-5|.|TRBV2|many
CASSEGWQPQHF
TGTGCCAGCAGTGAGGGGTGGCAGCCCCAGCATTTT
>TRBJ1-1|.|TRBV5-1|.
CASSLGNVLNNEAFF
TGCGCTAGCAGCTTGGGGAACGTCTTGAACAATGAAGCTTTCTTT
>TRBJ2-3|.|TRBV28|many
CASSSRGGTTQYF
TGTGCCAGCAGTTCCAGGGGGGGAACTACGCAGTATTTT
>TRBJ2-3|.|TRBV12-3/TRBV12-4|few
CASSLSRARSTDTQYF
TGTGCCAGCAGCTTGTCTCGGGCTAGGAGCACAGATACGCAGTATTTT
>TRBJ2-6|.|TRBV25-1|many
CASRTPRTNSGANVLTF
TGTGCCAGCAGGACACCTCGGACAAACTCTGGGGCCAACGTCCTGACTTTC
>TRBJ2-3|TRBD2|TRBV7-2|many
CASSSTGTSKNTQYF
TGTGCCAGCAGCTCCACTGGGACTAGCAAGAATACGCAGTATTTT
>TRBJ2-1|.|TRBV11-1|.
CARSRADNNEQFF
TGTGCCCGCAGCCGGGCGGATAACAATGAGCAGTTCTTC
>TRBJ2-7|TRBD2|TRBV12-3/TRBV12-4|many
CASRPREGPGEQYF
TGTGCCAGCAGACCCAGGGAGGGTCCGGGCGAGCAGTACTTC
>TRBJ2-1|.|TRBV5-1|.
CASSLGTWAGAIHEQFF
TGCGCCAGCAGCTTGGGCACCTGGGCGGGGGCCATTCATGAGCAGTTCTTC
>TRBJ2-1|TRBD2|TRBV15|many
CATSRDNLAGDSRQFF
TGTGCCACCAGCAGAGATAATTTAGCGGGAGATTCAAGGCAGTTCTTC
>TRBJ2-1|.|TRBV28|many
CASRTGHNEQFF
TGTGCCAGCAGGACGGGACACAATGAGCAGTTCTTC
>TRBJ2-1|TRBD1|TRBV3-1|many
CASSQVTGFNEQFF
TGTGCCAGCAGCCAAGTGACAGGGTTCAATGAGCAGTTCTTC
>TRBJ1-3|TRBD1|TRBV12-3/TRBV12-4|.
CASTGQGRRNTIYF
TGTGCCAGCACTGGACAGGGCAGACGAAACACCATATATTTT
>TRBJ2-1|.|TRBV7-3|many
CASSLGTPRNEQFF
TGTGCCAGCAGCCTCGGGACTCCCCGGAATGAGCAGTTCTTC
>TRBJ1-2|.|TRBV28|.
CATEAQENYGYTF
TGTGCCACCGAGGCTCAGGAGAACTATGGCTACACCTTC
>TRBJ2-2|.|TRBV7-8|once
CASSPSPGYSGTGELFF
TGTGCCAGCAGCCCTTCACCGGGGTATAGTGGAACCGGGGAGCTGTTTTTT
>TRBJ1-1|TRBD1|TRBV27|many
CASKEQGRTEAFF
TGTGCCAGCAAAGAACAGGGGAGGACTGAAGCTTTCTTT
>TRBJ2-2|TRBD1|TRBV6-6|many
CASSFGQGAKVGELFF
TGTGCCAGCAGTTTCGGACAGGGGGCTAAGGTCGGGGAGCTGTTTTTT
>TRBJ1-1|.|TRBV29-1|many
CSVGRGTEAFF
TGCAGCGTTGGGAGGGGGACTGAAGCTTTCTTT
>TRBJ2-7|.|TRBV29-1|many
CSVGERIEQYF
TGCAGCGTTGGCGAGAGGATCGAGCAGTACTTC
>TRBJ2-2|TRBD1|TRBV7-2|many
CASSFYPSGQVITGELFF
TGTGCCAGCAGCTTCTACCCCTCGGGACAGGTGATCACCGGGGAGCTGTTTTTT
>TRBJ1-5|TRBD1|TRBV2|many
CASSVQGTGRNNQPQHF
TGTGCCAGCAGTGTTCAGGGGACAGGGCGGAACAATCAGCCCCAGCATTTT
>TRBJ1-1|.|TRBV7-8|few
CASSLTQINTEAFF
TGTGCCAGCAGCTTAACACAGATTAACACTGAAGCTTTCTTT
>TRBJ1-1|TRBD1|TRBV20-1|few
CSAPGQSSTEAFF
TGCAGTGCCCCGGGACAGTCAAGCACTGAAGCTTTCTTT
>TRBJ2-3|TRBD2|TRBV5-6|few
CASSLGLAGDSTDTQYF
TGTGCCAGCAGCTTGGGACTAGCGGGAGACTCCACAGATACGCAGTATTTT
>TRBJ1-4|TRBD1|TRBV4-1|many
CASSQEGTGGIEKLFF
TGCGCCAGCAGCCAAGAGGGAACAGGGGGTATAGAAAAACTGTTTTTT
>TRBJ2-5|TRBD1|TRBV24-1|few
CATRRQGEVETQYF
TGTGCCACCAGGAGACAGGGCGAGGTGGAGACCCAGTACTTC
>TRBJ2-2|.|TRBV5-1|many
CASSLRVTDTNTGELFF
TGCGCCAGCAGCTTAAGGGTGACAGATACGAACACCGGGGAGCTGTTTTTT
>TRBJ2-7|.|TRBV7-2|many
CASSALRAYEQYF
TGTGCCAGCAGCGCCCTTAGGGCCTACGAGCAGTACTTC
>TRBJ2-3|.|TRBV4-1|.
CASSQDGGDTQYF
TGCGCCAGCAGCCAAGATGGGGGGGATACGCAGTATTTT
>TRBJ1-1|.|TRBV20-1|many
CSATGQANTEAFF
TGCAGTGCCACGGGGCAGGCGAACACTGAAGCTTTCTTT
>TRBJ2-3|TRBD2|TRBV6-1|many
CASSGGLAGAVDTQYF
TGTGCCAGCAGTGGTGGACTAGCGGGAGCCGTGGATACGCAGTATTTT
>TRBJ2-3|.|TRBV7-8|many
CASSPDEGTDTQYF
TGTGCCAGCAGCCCAGATGAGGGCACAGATACGCAGTATTTT
>TRBJ2-1|.|TRBV5-5|many
CASSPSVSPYNEQFF
TGTGCTAGCAGCCCTAGTGTTAGCCCCTACAATGAGCAGTTCTTC